This TCR beta chain derives from a study of T cells in Graves' hyperthyroidism and ophthalmopathy. Study at large: Blood was drawn when the patient was first diagnosed and still untreated.

V lost 1 base to trimming and J lost 3 bases, with 13 bases between them. The CDR3 consists of 15 residues. CDR1 is SGHAT, CDR2 FQDESV, per germline (reference sequence). Amplified TCR beta CDR3 regions derived from RNA transcripts. The primer set for the first-round RT-PCR of the TCR CDR3 was HTBI. Each CDR3 protein gets one entry after TCRdb re-called the multiplex PCR reads with MiXCR. The sample contains 750,000 to 900,000 distinct CDR3 sequences, 38% of which appear only once. This clonotype was sampled from a man aged 18 to 30 with Graves' hyperthyroidism. The chain links TRBV11-1 to TRBJ2-7; weak D call: TRBD1 (7 bases). Sequenced material: blood. CDR3: CASSLEAGGIYEQYF. For the CDR3, the DNA is TGTGCCAGCAGCTTAGAGGCAGGGGGGATCTACGAGCAGTACTTC.